This T cell receptor (beta chain) was observed in a study of tumor-infiltrating lymphocytes in localized non-small cell lung cancer. The overall study: Some samples were collected after neoadjuvant chemotherapy; smokers, never-smokers and several histologies were included.

This CDR3 contains 14 residues. Looked up from germline, CDR1 is GTSNPN and CDR2 is SVGIG (reference sequence). Trimming took off 1 base at V and 2 bases at J, with 12 bases between the two ends. Produced via immunoSEQ multiplex PCR; TCRdb's table is partial and in-frame only. Among 13,000 to 15,000 clones listed, about four fifths were seen once. This TCR was recovered from a human donor with non-small cell lung cancer. The sequencing sample was made of lung tumor tissue. J is TRBJ2-7 and V is TRBV30, with a weak D call TRBD2 (5 bases). CDR3 nucleotides: TGTGCCTGGAGTGGGGAGACAACACCCTACGAGCAGTACTTC. Residues: CAWSGETTPYEQYF. The full variable domain, completed using reference TRBV30 and TRBJ2-7, is SQTIHQWPATLVQPVGSPLSLECTVEGTSNPNLYWYRQAAGRGLQLLFYSVGIGQISSEVPQNLSASRPQDRQFILSSKKLLLSDSGFYLCAWSGETTPYEQYFGPGTRLTVT.